Listed here are 15 T cell receptor beta chains from one sample, sequenced in a study of blood T cell repertoires in COVID-19. Clones were read by immunoSEQ multiplex PCR, and TCRdb kept only the in-frame ones, dropping some. The data hold about 40,000 clones, with about 86% observed a single time. The sample consisted of peripheral blood. These receptors all stem from a woman aged 60-75 years with acute or convalescent COVID-19.

J is TRBJ1-3 and V is TRBV3-1 (or the pseudogene TRBV3-2), with D perhaps matching TRBD1 (6 bases). Germline V CDR1 and CDR2: LGHDT, YNNKEL (reference sequence). Trimming stripped 4 bases from V and 0 bases from J, with 10 bases between. There are 15 residues in the CDR3. CDR3 nucleotide sequence: TGTGCCAGCAGCCCCCTGGACAGCTCTGGAAACACCATATATTTT. Encoded protein: CASSPLDSSGNTIYF.

The chain links TRBV4-1 to TRBJ1-1; D possibly corresponds to TRBD1 (5 bases). This CDR3 comprises 16 residues. The V and J ends lost 4 bases and 6 bases respectively, with 21 bases between them. Germline V gene data show CDR1 as MGHRA and CDR2 as YSYEKL. The CDR3 DNA is TGCGCCAGCAGCCCGACAGCTACCCTGGGGGGGGCTGAAGCTTTCTTT. It specifies CASSPTATLGGAEAFF.

This chain links TRBV6-6 with TRBJ1-2; D possibly corresponds to TRBD1 (5 bases). Trimming left V 4 bases short and J 8 bases short, with 23 bases between. The germline CDR1 and CDR2 sequences are MNHNY and SVGAGI (reference sequence). The CDR3 runs 16 residues. The CDR3 region has the DNA TGTGCCAGCAGTTCCGGGGGGAGGGCTAGTGCAGGGGGCTACACCTTC. This translates into CASSSGGRASAGGYTF.

The CDR3 DNA sequence: TGTGCCAGCAGCCAAGTCCCCGGGAACGAGCAGTACTTC. Its translation: CASSQVPGNEQYF. The V call is TRBV3-1 (or the pseudogene TRBV3-2), the J call TRBJ2-7; D perhaps matches TRBD2 (5 bases). Germline V gene lookup returns CDR1 LGHDT and CDR2 YNNKEL (reference sequence). V lost 1 base and J lost 5, with 9 bases in between. This CDR3 comprises 13 residues.

This clone was counted a few times. The V call is TRBV20-1, the J call TRBJ2-7, with D unclear. The ends were cut back, 3 bases at V and 7 bases at J, with 7 bases in the middle. CDR1 and CDR2 (germline): DFQATT, SNEGSKA (reference sequence). This CDR3 is built from 10 residues. CDR3 amino acids: CSARRLEQYF. CDR3 coding DNA: TGCAGTGCTAGGCGCCTGGAGCAGTACTTC.

This clone was seen only once. The chain combines TRBV11-2 with TRBJ1-2; TRBD1 agrees at 8 bases. Germline CDR1 SGHAT, CDR2 FQNNGV. V was clipped by 4 bases and J by 7 bases; unmatched bases: 5. CDR3 size: 13 residues. The CDR3 loop is CASSSQGAGGYTF. In DNA, the CDR3 is TGTGCCAGCAGCTCCCAGGGGGCTGGTGGCTACACCTTC.

This chain links TRBV3-1 (or the pseudogene TRBV3-2) with TRBJ2-5; 9 bases are shared with TRBD1. This CDR3 is 15 amino acids long. The ends lost 6 bases at V and 5 bases at J; junction bases unmatched: 10. Germline lookup yields CDR1 LGHDT and CDR2 YNNKEL (reference sequence). The CDR3 DNA sequence: TGTGCCAGCAGATACGGACAGGGGAGGAGGGAGACCCAGTACTTC. Protein: CASRYGQGRRETQYF.

This chain uses TRBV18 with TRBJ2-1; 15 nucleotides align to TRBD2. The CDR3 is 17 amino acids. CDR1 is KGHSH, CDR2 LQKENI, per germline. Losses at the gene ends were 2 bases for V and 9 bases for J; bases not matched to a gene: 8. CDR3 DNA: TGTGCCAGCTCACCATTCGGACTAGCGGGGGGGAAAGGTGAGCAGTTCTTC. It codes for CASSPFGLAGGKGEQFF.

The J gene is TRBJ1-1, the V gene TRBV10-3; no definite D call. CDR1 is ENHRY, CDR2 SYGVKD, per germline. The CDR3 has 14 residues. V lost 7 bases and J lost 4, with 16 bases in between. CDR3 amino acids: CAIKPGVSSTEAFF. The CDR3 DNA reads TGTGCCATCAAACCCGGGGTTTCGAGCACTGAAGCTTTCTTT.

The chain is built from TRBV11-2 and TRBJ1-4; 7 nucleotides align to TRBD1. The J segment lost 11 bases and the V segment lost 1 base, leaving 7 bases of the junction unmatched. The V gene's germline CDR1 is SGHAT and CDR2 FQNNGV. This CDR3 comprises 14 residues. CDR3 sequence (DNA): TGTGCCAGCAGCTTAGGGCCCACAGGGGTTAAACTGTTTTTT. Protein: CASSLGPTGVKLFF.

This chain uses TRBV20-1 with TRBJ1-1; no clear D gene. This CDR3 comprises 11 residues. V lost 0 bases and J lost 11, with 10 bases in between. Germline V gene sequence: CDR1 DFQATT, CDR2 SNEGSKA (reference sequence). CDR3 sequence (DNA): TGCAGTGCTAGAGACGACAAGCGGGCTTTCTTT. Amino acids: CSARDDKRAFF.

The genes are TRBV7-6 and TRBJ2-7; no definite D call. Germline lookup yields CDR1 SGHVS and CDR2 FNYEAQ. V dropped 5 bases and J dropped 2 bases, with 16 bases sitting between them. This CDR3 has 15 residues. CDR3 loop: CASSAGLGVAYEQYF. CDR3 coding DNA: TGTGCCAGCAGCGCCGGGTTAGGTGTTGCCTACGAGCAGTACTTC.

V is TRBV3-1 (or the pseudogene TRBV3-2) and J is TRBJ1-1; TRBD1 matches at 11 bases. From germline, CDR1 is LGHDT and CDR2 YNNKEL (reference sequence). There are 16 residues in the CDR3. The J segment lost 0 bases and the V segment lost 3 bases, leaving 3 bases of the junction unmatched. The CDR3 is CASSQGQGGLNTEAFF. Written as DNA, the CDR3 is TGTGCCAGCAGCCAGGGACAGGGGGGTTTGAACACTGAAGCTTTCTTT.

The CDR3 loop is CASSQAISTDTQYF. CDR3 sequence (DNA): TGTGCCAGCAGTCAGGCTATTAGCACAGATACGCAGTATTTT. V and J are TRBV7-2 and TRBJ2-3, with unresolved D. The CDR3 is made up of 14 amino acids. Germline V gene lookup returns CDR1 SGHTA and CDR2 FQGNSA. V was pared by 6 bases and J by 0 bases, with 10 bases between.

This rearrangement joins TRBV4-2 to TRBJ1-2, with a weak D call TRBD1 (6 bases). V was cut by 1 base and J by 2 bases, with 11 bases left in between. The CDR3 totals 15 residues. Per germline, CDR1 LGHNA and CDR2 YNFKEQ. The CDR3 region has the DNA TGTGCCAGCAGCCAAGTACACAGGGTAAACTATGGCTACACCTTC. It encodes CASSQVHRVNYGYTF.